A selection of T cell receptor beta chains follows, all from one sample in a study of T cells after posttransplantation cyclophosphamide. Generated by immunoSEQ multiplex PCR, the TCRdb table keeps only in-frame clones and is missing some. The sample is made up of under 20,000 clones, none counted only once. Material: PBMCs, obtained after allogeneic stem cell transplant with posttransplant cyclophosphamide. The receptors were sampled from a female patient between 25 and 45 years old who received an allogeneic stem cell transplant from a related donor, was CMV-positive, and had no GVHD. Part of the T cell pool may stem from the graft donor. CDR3s include the opening cysteine and the closing phenylalanine or tryptophan. D genes are given only for firm matches. Only part of the rows carry a size: once, few, many, or a class if the clone is expanded.

.,TRBJ2-6,TRBV21-1,many,TGTGCCAGCACCCAGAAGGAGCTAGCGGAGTTCTCTGGGGCCAACGTCCTGACTTTC,CASTQKELAEFSGANVLTF
.,TRBJ2-1,TRBV6-1,many,TGTGCCAGCAACCGAGTTGTTTACAATGAGCAGTTCTTC,CASNRVVYNEQFF
.,TRBJ2-7,TRBV5-6,many,TGTGCCAGCAGCTTTTCTAGTACCTACGAGCAGTACTTC,CASSFSSTYEQYF
.,TRBJ1-1,TRBV19,many,TGTGCCAGTAGACGAAGACAAGAAGCTTTCTTT,CASRRRQEAFF
TRBD1,TRBJ1-6,TRBV4-1,many,TGCGCCAGCAGCCAAGAGGGGACAGGGGTTGGTTCACCCCTCCACTTT,CASSQEGTGVGSPLHF
TRBD2,TRBJ2-7,TRBV15,many,TGTGCCACCAGCAATCTACGGGAGGCAGACTACGAGCAGTACTTC,CATSNLREADYEQYF
.,TRBJ2-3,TRBV28,many,TGTGCCAGCAGTAACGCGGACACAGATACGCAGTATTTT,CASSNADTDTQYF
.,TRBJ2-7,TRBV30,many,TGTGCCTGGAGTGTACAAGGAGGGTCCGGCGAGCAGTACTTC,CAWSVQGGSGEQYF
.,TRBJ1-1,TRBV5-1,many,TGCGCCAGCAGCCCCCGGGACACGCACCCTGAAGCTTTCTTT,CASSPRDTHPEAFF
.,TRBJ2-1,TRBV4-1,many,TGCGCCAGCAGCGGCAGCTTTTTTAGACTAGAAGGGATCTATGAGCAGTTCTTC,CASSGSFFRLEGIYEQFF
TRBD1,TRBJ2-7,TRBV6-5,many,TGTGCCAGCAGCCCCGGGACAGGAGTCTACGAGCAGTACTTC,CASSPGTGVYEQYF
TRBD2,TRBJ2-3,TRBV30,many,TGTGCCGGGACTAGCGGGACAGATACGCAGTATTTT,CAGTSGTDTQYF
.,TRBJ2-7,TRBV10-2,many,TGCGCCAGCAGTGAACTACGGGGCTACGAGCAGTACTTC,CASSELRGYEQYF
TRBD1,TRBJ2-7,TRBV7-8,many,TGTGCCAGCAGCTTAGGGACAGGGGGAAAGGGTAACTACGAGCAGTACTTC,CASSLGTGGKGNYEQYF
TRBD2,TRBJ2-3,TRBV5-6,many,TGTGCCAGCAGGGATGATAGCGGGAGGGCCTCAGATACGCAGTATTTT,CASRDDSGRASDTQYF
.,TRBJ2-3,TRBV5-1,many,TGCGCCAGCACACCAGACTTGAATTCGGTGAATACGCAGTATTTT,CASTPDLNSVNTQYF
.,TRBJ2-2,TRBV13,many,TGTGCCAGCAGCTTAGCGGGAGCGGTCGTGGTCGGTACGACCGGGGAGCTGTTTTTT,CASSLAGAVVVGTTGELFF
.,TRBJ2-1,TRBV7-8,many,TGTGCCAGCAGCCCCAATCCCCGGTACGACAATGAGCAGTTCTTC,CASSPNPRYDNEQFF
.,TRBJ2-6,TRBV5-1,many,TGCGCCAGCAGCAAGGGACTGGGCTCTGGGGCCAACGTCCTGACTTTC,CASSKGLGSGANVLTF
TRBD2,TRBJ2-1,TRBV9,many,TGTGCCAGCAGCGCCGCCTGGACTAGCGGGCACGATGAGCAGTTCTTC,CASSAAWTSGHDEQFF
.,TRBJ1-1,TRBV6-6,many,TGTGCCAGCAGGCGTGGGGTCGGGGACACTGAAGCTTTCTTT,CASRRGVGDTEAFF
TRBD2,TRBJ2-7,TRBV27,many,TGTGCCAGCAGTCCTCGGGCGGGAGGGAGGTCCCTTGGGGCCTACGAGCAGTACTTC,CASSPRAGGRSLGAYEQYF
.,TRBJ1-6,TRBV14,.,TGTGCCAGCAGCCAGGAGGGCTATAATTCACCCCTCCACTTT,CASSQEGYNSPLHF
TRBD1,TRBJ2-2,TRBV28,many,TGTGCCAGCATACGGGACAGAGACACCGGGGAGCTGTTTTTT,CASIRDRDTGELFF
TRBD2,TRBJ2-5,TRBV9,many,TGTGCCAGCAGCGACGGACTAGCGGGAGGAAGGGAGACCCAGTACTTC,CASSDGLAGGRETQYF
.,TRBJ2-7,TRBV10-3,many,TGTGCCATCAGTGAGACAGAATACGAGCAGTACTTC,CAISETEYEQYF
TRBD1,TRBJ2-3,TRBV6-6,many,TGTGCCAGCAAGAGGACAGGGGGCCCGGATACGCAGTATTTT,CASKRTGGPDTQYF
.,TRBJ2-3,TRBV28,many,TGTGCCAGCAATCTCAGGGCCACCCCAGATACGCAGTATTTT,CASNLRATPDTQYF
.,TRBJ2-6,TRBV30,many,TGTGCCTGGAGTGAAGGTTCAATAAGCGGAGCGGTGGGGGCCAACGTCCTGACTTTC,CAWSEGSISGAVGANVLTF
.,TRBJ2-2,TRBV11-3,many,TGTGCCAGCAGCTCCGGCATTGTCCCCGGGGCCGGGGAGCTGTTTTTT,CASSSGIVPGAGELFF
.,TRBJ2-7,TRBV28,many,TGTGCCAGCAGGATGAGCTCCTACGAGCAGTACTTC,CASRMSSYEQYF
.,TRBJ2-1,TRBV4-1,many,TGCGCCAGCAGCCAAGTTAGAAACAATGAGCAGTTCTTC,CASSQVRNNEQFF
.,TRBJ1-5,TRBV27,many,TGTGCCAGCAGTCGGTCGGGGGTAGGTCAGCCCCAGCATTTT,CASSRSGVGQPQHF
TRBD1,TRBJ1-1,TRBV10-1,few,TGCGCCAGCGGTGAGTCTAATAAGGGACAGGCGAGCACTGAAGCTTTCTTT,CASGESNKGQASTEAFF
TRBD2,TRBJ2-1,TRBV30,.,TGTGCCTGGAGTACAACAACTAGCGGGAGCTTCAATGAGCAGTTCTTC,CAWSTTTSGSFNEQFF
TRBD1,TRBJ2-2,TRBV10-2,many,TGCGCCACCAATACAGGGGGTTCTCCCGGGGAGCTGTTTTTT,CATNTGGSPGELFF
.,TRBJ1-4,TRBV18,many,TGTGCCAGCTCACCACCCCGACGGGAAGGACCTTTTTACTTT,CASSPPRREGPFYF
TRBD1,TRBJ1-5,TRBV2,many,TGTGCCAGCAGGGGGGACAGGGGAGGGCCCCAGCATTTT,CASRGDRGGPQHF
TRBD1,TRBJ1-5,TRBV5-6,many,TGTGCCAGCAGCCAAGGACAGGGTAGCAATCAGCCCCAGCATTTT,CASSQGQGSNQPQHF
.,TRBJ2-7,TRBV7-8,many,TGTGCCAGCAGCTCCGGACAGTCCTACGAGCAGTACTTC,CASSSGQSYEQYF